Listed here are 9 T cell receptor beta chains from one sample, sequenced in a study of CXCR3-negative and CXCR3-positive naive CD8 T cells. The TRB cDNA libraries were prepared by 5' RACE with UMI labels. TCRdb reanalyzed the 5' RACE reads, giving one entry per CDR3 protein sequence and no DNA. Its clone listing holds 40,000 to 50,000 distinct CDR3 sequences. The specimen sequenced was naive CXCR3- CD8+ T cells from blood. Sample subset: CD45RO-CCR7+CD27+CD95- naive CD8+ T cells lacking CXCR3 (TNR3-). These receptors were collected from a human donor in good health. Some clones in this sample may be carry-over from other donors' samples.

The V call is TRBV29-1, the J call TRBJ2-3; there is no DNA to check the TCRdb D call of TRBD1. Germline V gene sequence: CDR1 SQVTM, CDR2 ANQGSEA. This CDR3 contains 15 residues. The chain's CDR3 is CSVEERGSPYDTQYF.

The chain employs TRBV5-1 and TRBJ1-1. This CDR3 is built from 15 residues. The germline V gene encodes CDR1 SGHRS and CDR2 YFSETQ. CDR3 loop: CASSLQTAMNTEAFF.

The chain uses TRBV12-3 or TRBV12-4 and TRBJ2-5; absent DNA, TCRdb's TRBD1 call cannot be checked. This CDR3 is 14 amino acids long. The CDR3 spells CASSYTGDQETQYF.

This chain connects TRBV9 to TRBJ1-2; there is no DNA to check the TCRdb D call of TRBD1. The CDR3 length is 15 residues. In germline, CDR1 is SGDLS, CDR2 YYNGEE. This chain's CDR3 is CASSETDPGPGGYTF. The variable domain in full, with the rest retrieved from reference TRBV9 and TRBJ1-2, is DSGVTQTPKHLITATGQRVTLRCSPRSGDLSVYWYQQSLDQGLQFLIQYYNGEERAKGNILERFSAQQFPDLHSELNLSSLELGDSALYFCASSETDPGPGGYTFGSGTRLTVV.

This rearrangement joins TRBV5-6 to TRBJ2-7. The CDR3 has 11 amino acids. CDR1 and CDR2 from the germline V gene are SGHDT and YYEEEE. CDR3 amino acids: CASGAWHEQYF.

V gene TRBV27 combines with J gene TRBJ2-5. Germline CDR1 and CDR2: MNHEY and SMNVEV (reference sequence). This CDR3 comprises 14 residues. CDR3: CASSLSRRSETQYF.

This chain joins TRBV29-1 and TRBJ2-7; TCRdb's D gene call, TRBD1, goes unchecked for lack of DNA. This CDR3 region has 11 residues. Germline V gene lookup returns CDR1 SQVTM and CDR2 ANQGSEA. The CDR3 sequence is CSAIRGYEQYF.

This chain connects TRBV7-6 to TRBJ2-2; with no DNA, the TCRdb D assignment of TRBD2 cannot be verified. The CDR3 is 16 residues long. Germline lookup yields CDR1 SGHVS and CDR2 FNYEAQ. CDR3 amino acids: CASSLDWLDPAGELFF.

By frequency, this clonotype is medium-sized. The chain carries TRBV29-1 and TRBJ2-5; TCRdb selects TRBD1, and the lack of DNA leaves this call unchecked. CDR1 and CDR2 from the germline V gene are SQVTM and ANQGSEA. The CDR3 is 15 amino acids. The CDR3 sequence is CSVETTGIGQETQYF.